The clone carrying this TCR beta chain turned up a few times. The antigen is not known. Each CDR3 protein gets one entry after TCRdb re-called the RT-PCR reads with MiXCR. In the table there are roughly 650,000 distinct CDR3 sequences, about a sixth of which are singletons. V was clipped by 4 bases and J by 1 base; unmatched bases: 6. CDR1 SEHNR and CDR2 FQNEAQ come from the germline V gene (reference sequence). This CDR3 spans 15 amino acids. These data belong to a study of response to subunit inactivated influenza vaccine. Findings of the study overall: That few new T cells are recruited by each seasonal influenza vaccination was the authors' suggestion.

This chain joins TRBV7-9 and TRBJ1-1; the match to TRBD1 covers 7 bases. This clonotype was obtained from a man in his fifties who received an inactivated influenza vaccine. The starting material was PBMCs from blood, obtained about 11 days after vaccination. CDR3 nucleotides: TGTGCCAGCAGCTCCTGGCAGGGGGAGAACACTGAAGCTTTCTTT. Its protein product is CASSSWQGENTEAFF.